Following are 5 T cell receptor beta chains from one sample sequenced in a study of Graves' ophthalmopathy and Graves' hyperthyroidism. CDR3 regions of TCR beta were amplified from RNA transcripts. The first round was an RT-PCR with HTBI primers, and the second round was a multiplex PCR. A single record per CDR3 protein comes from TCRdb applying MiXCR to the multiplex PCR reads. This sample has 1 million to 1.3 million distinct CDR3 sequences, with less than 45% found just once. Sequenced input: peripheral blood or thyroid tissue (not recorded which). These receptors were taken from an adult man with Graves' hyperthyroidism.

In this sample, this clonotype turned up a few times. Its ends do not fully match the called genes, so a read error is possible. This rearrangement joins TRBV7-9 to TRBJ2-7; D gene uncertain. CDR3 length: 15 residues. Germline lookup yields CDR1 SEHNR and CDR2 FQNEAQ (reference sequence). The CDR3 protein is CASSQDLALNDEQYF. In DNA, the CDR3 is TGCGCCAGCAGCCAAGACTTAGCACTGAACGACGAGCAGTACTTC.

This clonotype was seen more than once but under ten times. The chain employs TRBV12-3 or TRBV12-4 and TRBJ2-2, with D maybe TRBD2 (6 bases). This CDR3 is built from 15 residues. V lost 7 bases, J lost 1 base, and 13 bases lay in between. CDR3 loop: CASTPPGLNTGELFF. Here the CDR3 DNA reads TGTGCCAGCACCCCCCCGGGACTGAACACCGGGGAGCTGTTTTTT.

The CDR3: CATGRFPDPGNSPLHF. The DNA of the CDR3 is TGTGCCACCGGTCGCTTCCCAGATCCTGGTAATTCACCCCTCCACTTT. The chain joins TRBV9 to TRBJ1-6, with D uncertain. The CDR3 is made up of 16 amino acids. V lost 9 bases and J 6 bases, leaving 22 bases between the germline ends. Germline values: CDR1 SGDLS, CDR2 YYNGEE.

The J gene is TRBJ1-4, the V gene TRBV7-9; no firm D call. CDR1 is SEHNR and CDR2 is FQNEAQ in the germline V gene (reference sequence). Trimming took 6 bases from V and 0 from J, leaving 17 bases between them. This CDR3 region has 17 residues. The CDR3 nucleotides read TGTGCCAGCAGACAAACCCCAAGTGCAGCAACTAATGAAAAACTGTTTTTT. Residues: CASRQTPSAATNEKLFF.

CDR3 DNA: TGTGCCAGATACCGGGACACTGAAGCTTTCTTT. Its protein product is CARYRDTEAFF. This chain uses TRBV19 with TRBJ1-1; D remains ambiguous. Looked up from germline, CDR1 is LNHDA and CDR2 is SQIVND (reference sequence). There are 11 residues in the CDR3. Trimming cost V 9 bases and J 3 bases, with 8 bases left between them.